One and the same sample provided the 25 T cell receptor beta chains below, sequenced in a study of blood T cell repertoires in COVID-19 (dated by TCRdb to the early 2020s). Library construction relied on the immunoSEQ multiplex PCR assay. TCRdb limited this immuneACCESS table to in-frame rearrangements with V and J called. A share of clones is missing; checked studies link under half to unresolved V genes, and the rest is unexplained. The sample table lists some 220,000 clones, over 60% of them with a count of one. 7.2% of the sample is taken by the ten largest. The specimen was peripheral blood. These receptors all stem from a woman in her 70s with acute or convalescent COVID-19.

The chain uses TRBV9 and TRBJ1-4, with a weak D call TRBD1 (5 bases). CDR1 is SGDLS, CDR2 YYNGEE, per germline. The CDR3 spans 15 residues. Trimming shortened V by 3 bases and J by 3 bases, and 12 bases separated the two germline ends. The CDR3 here is CASSGTDKSNEKLFF. In nucleotides, the CDR3 is TGTGCCAGCAGCGGCACGGACAAGTCTAATGAAAAACTGTTTTTT.

The rearrangement joins TRBV6-5 to TRBJ2-7; the D is unclear. Germline loops: CDR1 MNHEY, CDR2 SVGAGI. This CDR3 region has 16 residues. Trimming removed 4 bases at V and 3 bases at J, with 19 bases between. CDR3 sequence: CASSSTHRGFGYEQYF. CDR3 DNA: TGTGCCAGCAGTTCTACTCATCGCGGATTCGGCTACGAGCAGTACTTC.

In this sample, this clone turned up a few times. The chain combines TRBV6-1 with TRBJ2-7; 8 bases align to TRBD2. V lost 3 bases, J lost 4 bases, and 11 bases stayed unmatched. The CDR3 sequence is 16 residues long. The V gene's germline CDR1 is MNHNS and CDR2 SASEGT. CDR3 nucleotide sequence: TGTGCCAGCAGTGAGGCCACCGGGACTAGGGAGTACGAGCAGTACTTC. Its protein is CASSEATGTREYEQYF.

This chain connects TRBV27 to TRBJ1-5; no clear D. Looked up from germline, CDR1 is MNHEY and CDR2 is SMNVEV (reference sequence). The CDR3 is made up of 15 amino acids. Trimming shortened V by 2 bases and J by 0 bases, and 8 bases separated the two germline ends. The CDR3 nucleotides are TGTGCCAGCAGTTTAAGAGGATATAGCAATCAGCCCCAGCATTTT. Protein sequence: CASSLRGYSNQPQHF.

The rearrangement links TRBV21-1 to TRBJ2-2; TRBD2 is taken as the D call from the table, unchecked against the DNA. TRBV21-1 is described as a pseudogene. CDR3 size: 17 residues. This CDR3 reads CASSKSGRNWGTGELFF. The CDR3 coding sequence is TGTGCCAGCAGCAAATCCGGGAGGAATTGGGGCACCGGGGAGCTGTTTTTT.

This chain uses TRBV30 with TRBJ1-4; D not certain. CDR3 length equals 13 residues. Between the trimmed V and J ends, which lost 4 bases and 8 bases, there was a span of 14 bases. The germline CDR1 and CDR2 sequences are GTSNPN and SVGIG (reference sequence). CDR3 amino acids: CAWNRERMEKLFF. As DNA, the CDR3 is TGTGCCTGGAACCGAGAGAGGATGGAAAAACTGTTTTTT.

V gene TRBV10-3 combines with J gene TRBJ1-5; 7 bases fit TRBD1. The CDR3 is 17 amino acids. Unmatched junction bases numbered 13, after V lost 2 bases and J lost 6 bases. Germline CDR1 reads ENHRY; CDR2 reads SYGVKD. The CDR3: CAISERGGDSSPQPQHF. CDR3 nucleotide sequence: TGTGCCATCAGTGAGCGGGGGGGGGACAGTAGTCCTCAGCCCCAGCATTTT.

J is TRBJ1-4 and V is TRBV6-5; D ambiguous. Trimming cost V 6 bases and J 9 bases, with 20 bases left between them. The length of the CDR3 is 15 residues. Germline assignment: CDR1 MNHEY and CDR2 SVGAGI. The CDR3 reads CASSQIEGIRKKLFF. The CDR3 DNA reads as TGTGCCAGCAGCCAGATCGAGGGTATTAGGAAAAAACTGTTTTTT.

A few counts support this clone. The J gene is TRBJ1-1, the V gene TRBV6-1; D is possibly TRBD1 (5 bases). Germline V gene sequence: CDR1 MNHNS, CDR2 SASEGT. Between the trimmed V and J ends, which lost 2 bases and 11 bases, there was a span of 18 bases. The CDR3 loop spans 14 amino acids. In DNA, the CDR3 is TGTGCCAGCAGTGAACAGGGACTTGGCCCACGGGCTTTCTTT. Translated: CASSEQGLGPRAFF.

This chain's CDR3 is CASSRNTGSQSYEQYF. CDR3 bases: TGCGCCAGCAGCCGGAACACAGGGTCTCAGTCCTACGAGCAGTACTTC. This rearrangement joins TRBV4-3 to TRBJ2-7, with D possibly TRBD1 on 6 matching bases. The CDR3 has 16 amino acids. The V gene's germline CDR1 is LGHNA and CDR2 YSLEER. V gave up 4 bases and J gave up 1 base, with 17 bases separating them.

The table lists this clone with a count of one. This same CDR3 is encoded by further DNA sequences in the sample. In nucleotides, the CDR3 is TGTGCCTGGCGGCGGGGGGGGGCCAGAGAGCAGTACTTC. Its protein is CAWRRGGAREQYF. This chain connects TRBV30 to TRBJ2-7, with 9 bases aligning to TRBD2. CDR1 is GTSNPN and CDR2 is SVGIG in the germline V gene (reference sequence). CDR3 length: 13 amino acids. V shed 5 bases, J shed 7 bases, and the junction held 9 bases outside the gene matches.

V is TRBV5-1 and J is TRBJ2-3; weak D call: TRBD2 (6 bases). Trimming stripped 4 bases from V and 5 bases from J, with 8 bases between. CDR1 and CDR2 from the germline V gene are SGHRS and YFSETQ. The CDR3 covers 12 residues. CDR3 nucleotide sequence: TGCGCCAGCAGCGGGGGGATAGATACGCAGTATTTT. It is translated as CASSGGIDTQYF.

The rearrangement uses TRBV5-1 and TRBJ2-5; no reliable D call. Germline V lookup: CDR1 SGHRS, CDR2 YFSETQ. Trimming took off 3 bases at V and 1 base at J, with 13 bases between the two ends. This CDR3 comprises 15 residues. CDR3 residues: CASSSLSSPQETQYF. In nucleotides, the CDR3 is TGCGCCAGCAGCTCTCTCTCCAGTCCCCAAGAGACCCAGTACTTC.

This clone was picked up a small number of times. The chain is built from TRBV7-2 and TRBJ1-5; D is possibly TRBD1 (5 bases). This CDR3 comprises 13 residues. V was cut by 3 bases and J by 4 bases, with 7 bases left in between. Germline lookup yields CDR1 SGHTA and CDR2 FQGNSA. The CDR3 sequence: CASSFDRNQPQHF. CDR3 bases: TGTGCCAGCAGCTTTGACAGAAATCAGCCCCAGCATTTT.

The chain recombines TRBV2 with TRBJ1-4; TRBD1 aligns across 7 bases. V shed 4 bases and J 8 bases; nucleotides not matched to a gene: 7. Germline V gene lookup returns CDR1 SNHLY and CDR2 FYNNEI. CDR3 length: 14 amino acids. The CDR3 nucleotides read TGTGCCAGCAGTGGACAGGGAAAATCGGAAAAACTGTTTTTT. This sequence encodes CASSGQGKSEKLFF.

V and J are TRBV2 and TRBJ2-6; D perhaps matches TRBD1 (6 bases). The V end was cut by 6 bases, the J end by 0 bases, with 15 bases between. Germline V gives CDR1 SNHLY, CDR2 FYNNEI. CDR3 length: 17 residues. For the CDR3, the DNA is TGTGCCAGCAGCGCCACAGGGAAAGGCTCTGGGGCCAACGTCCTGACTTTC. Its translation: CASSATGKGSGANVLTF. Filled out from reference TRBV2 and TRBJ2-6, the complete variable domain reads EPEVTQTPSHQVTQMGQEVILRCVPISNHLYFYWYRQILGQKVEFLVSFYNNEISEKSEIFDDQFSVERPDGSNFTLKIRSTKLEDSAMYFCASSATGKGSGANVLTFGAGSRLTVL.

This clone has more than one count but fewer than ten. This chain joins TRBV27 and TRBJ2-7, with a tentative D call TRBD1 (6 bases). The V gene lost 2 bases and the J gene lost 3 bases, with 14 bases spanning the gap. Looked up from germline, CDR1 is MNHEY and CDR2 is SMNVEV (reference sequence). This CDR3 spans 15 amino acids. CDR3 in DNA: TGTGCCAGCAGTTTAAAGGGGGAGAGATACTACGAGCAGTACTTC. Protein sequence: CASSLKGERYYEQYF.

The rearrangement links TRBV5-1 to TRBJ2-3; 9 bases map to TRBD2. Germline CDR1 and CDR2: SGHRS and YFSETQ. This CDR3 is built from 16 residues. Trimming took 4 bases from V and 11 from J; bases not matched to a gene: 17. The CDR3 DNA sequence: TGCGCCAGCAGCCGAGGGTCTAGCGGGGAACCGCAAAAGCAGTATTTT. This codes for CASSRGSSGEPQKQYF.

V is TRBV7-9 and J is TRBJ2-6; weak D call: TRBD2 (5 bases). The V gene's germline CDR1 is SEHNR and CDR2 FQNEAQ (reference sequence). The CDR3 is 16 amino acids. V gave up 1 base and J gave up 0 bases, with 7 bases separating them. The CDR3 sequence is CASSLGEISGANVLTF. The CDR3 DNA reads as TGTGCCAGCAGCTTAGGGGAGATCTCTGGGGCCAACGTCCTGACTTTC. Full variable domain (missing parts from reference TRBV7-9 and TRBJ2-6): DTGVSQNPRHKITKRGQNVTFRCDPISEHNRLYWYRQTLGQGPEFLTYFQNEAQLEKSRLLSDRFSAERPKGSFSTLEIQRTEQGDSAMYLCASSLGEISGANVLTFGAGSRLTVL.

The chain joins TRBV6-2 or TRBV6-3 to TRBJ1-6; the D gene is possibly TRBD1 (6 bases). Germline CDR1 reads MNHEY; CDR2 reads SVGEGT. The germline V and J ends were trimmed by 5 bases and 9 bases, with 17 bases remaining between them. This CDR3 is built from 15 residues. CDR3 DNA sequence: TGTGCCAGCAGTAACCGGGACATCCTTATTTCACCCCTCCACTTT. Encoded protein: CASSNRDILISPLHF.

The sample holds one count of this clone. V is TRBV14 and J is TRBJ2-3; no clear D gene. The germline gives CDR1 SGHDN, CDR2 FVKESK. The CDR3 is 18 amino acids. Trimming left V 0 bases short and J 1 base short, with 17 bases between. Here the CDR3 DNA reads TGTGCCAGCAGCCAAGATAGTCGCCTTCACCCCCGCACAGATACGCAGTATTTT. The encoded protein is CASSQDSRLHPRTDTQYF.

The chain combines TRBV19 with TRBJ2-5, with 10 bases lining up with TRBD2. The CDR3 is 16 residues long. After removal of 3 bases from V and 5 bases from J, the junction contained 9 bases not matched to a gene. Germline V gene data show CDR1 as LNHDA and CDR2 as SQIVND (reference sequence). CDR3 sequence reads: CASSIRTSGVGETQYF. CDR3 coding DNA: TGTGCCAGTAGTATCAGGACTAGCGGCGTCGGGGAGACCCAGTACTTC.

This clone is a singleton in its sample. The gene calls are TRBV6-5 and TRBJ2-7; 7 bases are a match to TRBD2. V was clipped by 7 bases and J by 3 bases; unmatched bases: 6. Germline CDR1 MNHEY, CDR2 SVGAGI. The CDR3 is 13 residues long. CDR3 DNA: TGTGCCAGCACCGTGGGCGGGGGCTACGAGCAGTACTTC. It translates to CASTVGGGYEQYF.

V gene TRBV10-3 combines with J gene TRBJ2-5, with TRBD2 identical over 11 bases. Germline lookup yields CDR1 ENHRY and CDR2 SYGVKD. The CDR3 extends over 15 amino acids. The V segment lost 5 bases and the J segment 4 bases; nucleotides outside the gene matches: 6. The CDR3 sequence: CAISSGTSGGETQYF. CDR3 nucleotide sequence: TGTGCCATCAGTTCGGGAACTAGCGGGGGAGAGACCCAGTACTTC.

CDR3 DNA: TGTGCCAGCACATCCGGGACTAGCGGCTACAATGAGCAGTTCTTC. This gives the protein CASTSGTSGYNEQFF. The rearrangement links TRBV6-5 to TRBJ2-1; 11 bases align to TRBD2. In germline, CDR1 is MNHEY, CDR2 SVGAGI. Losses at the gene ends were 7 bases for V and 3 bases for J; bases not matched to a gene: 5. The CDR3 spans 15 residues.